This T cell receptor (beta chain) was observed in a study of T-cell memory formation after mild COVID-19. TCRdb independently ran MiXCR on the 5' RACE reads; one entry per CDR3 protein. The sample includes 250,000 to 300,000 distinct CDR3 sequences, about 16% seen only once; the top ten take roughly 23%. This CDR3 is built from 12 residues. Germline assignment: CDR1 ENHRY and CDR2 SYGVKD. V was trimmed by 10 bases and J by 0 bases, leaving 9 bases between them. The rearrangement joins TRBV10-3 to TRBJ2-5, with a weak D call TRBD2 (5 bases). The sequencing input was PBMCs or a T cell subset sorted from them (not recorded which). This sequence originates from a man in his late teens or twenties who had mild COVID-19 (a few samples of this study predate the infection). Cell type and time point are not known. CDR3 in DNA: TGTGCCACCCGGACTGACCAAGAGACCCAGTACTTC. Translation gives CATRTDQETQYF.